This section outlines one T cell receptor beta chain sequence together with its context. V was clipped by 6 bases and J by 4 bases, with 16 bases between them. CDR3 size: 15 residues. In germline, CDR1 is WSHSY, CDR2 SAAADI. Method: immunoSEQ multiplex PCR; TCRdb's copy keeps in-frame clones and lacks some. The sample lists some 260,000 clones, around 90% occurring once. The data derive from a study of blood T cell repertoires in COVID-19. For the study at large: The United States, Italy and Spain supplied acute and convalescent COVID-19 samples. In each case, the material was cDNA or gDNA derived from T cells, B-cell-depleted T cells, or PBMCs.

The TCR comes from a woman aged 30 to 39 with acute or convalescent COVID-19. Sequencing used peripheral blood. This chain joins TRBV10-2 and TRBJ1-5; maybe TRBD1 (5 bases). The CDR3 bases are TGCGCCAGCAGAACCTCAGGAGGGACTAATCAGCCCCAGCATTTT. Protein product: CASRTSGGTNQPQHF.